This entry lists 11 T cell receptor beta chains sequenced from one sample in a study of T cells in Graves' hyperthyroidism and ophthalmopathy. There were TCR beta CDR3 regions amplified from RNA transcripts. Initially, a first-round RT-PCR of the TCR CDR3 employed the HTBI primer set. Via MiXCR, TCRdb re-called the multiplex PCR reads, giving one row per CDR3 protein. Here the sample spans hundreds of thousands of distinct CDR3 sequences, 38% being singletons. The material sequenced was blood. The receptors stem from a man aged 18 to 30 with Graves' hyperthyroidism.

V gene TRBV7-9 combines with J gene TRBJ2-7, with TRBD2 matching 7 bases. Per germline, CDR1 SEHNR and CDR2 FQNEAQ (reference sequence). V shed 4 bases, J shed 4 bases, and the junction held 7 bases outside the gene matches. CDR3 length: 14 amino acids. CDR3 protein: CASSSSGTQYEQYF. Written as DNA, the CDR3 is TGTGCCAGCAGCTCCAGCGGGACCCAATACGAGCAGTACTTC.

This chain joins TRBV20-1 and TRBJ2-2, with 7 bases lining up with TRBD2. The CDR3 sequence is 14 residues long. The V segment lost 0 bases and the J segment 5 bases; nucleotides outside the gene matches: 3. Germline V gene sequence: CDR1 DFQATT, CDR2 SNEGSKA (reference sequence). CDR3 sequence (DNA): TGCAGTGCTAGAGATAGTAGCGGGACCGGGGAGCTGTTTTTT. Amino acids: CSARDSSGTGELFF.

This chain uses TRBV5-6 with TRBJ2-6; a possible D gene is TRBD2 (6 bases). Germline V CDR1 and CDR2: SGHDT, YYEEEE. Trimming removed 0 bases from V and 8 bases from J, with 15 bases in between. CDR3 length equals 16 residues. The CDR3 DNA sequence: TGTGCCAGCAGCTTGGGGACCCCGGGGAGGACCAACGTCCTGACTTTC. Residues: CASSLGTPGRTNVLTF.

The rearrangement links TRBV6-1 to TRBJ2-5, with TRBD1 matching over 9 bases. Per the germline V gene, CDR1 is MNHNS and CDR2 is SASEGT. V shed 7 bases and J 3 bases; nucleotides not matched to a gene: 3. This CDR3 comprises 13 residues. As DNA, the CDR3 is TGTGCCAGCAAACGGACAGGGGAAGAGACCCAGTACTTC. Protein product: CASKRTGEETQYF.

This sequence joins TRBV12-3 or TRBV12-4 and TRBJ2-5, with 9 bases identical to TRBD2. The V and J ends lost 6 bases and 9 bases, in that order; junction bases with no gene match: 11. This CDR3 region has 14 residues. The CDR3 protein is CASSAGTSLLAQYF. As DNA, the CDR3 is TGTGCCAGCAGCGCCGGGACTAGCTTATTAGCCCAGTACTTC.

Comment on this clonotype: This may be a read error, as it is one base from a much larger clone. The chain couples TRBV5-1 to TRBJ2-7; 7 bases map to TRBD1. V lost 0 bases, J lost 5 bases, and 5 bases stayed unmatched. In germline, CDR1 is SGHRS, CDR2 YFSETQ. This CDR3 is 14 amino acids long. The CDR3: CASSLAGQNHEQYF. CDR3 sequence (DNA): TGCGCCAGCAGCTTGGCGGGACAGAACCACGAGCAGTACTTC.

The V gene is TRBV10-3, the J gene TRBJ1-3, with 7 bases lining up with TRBD1. The germline CDR1 and CDR2 sequences are ENHRY and SYGVKD. The CDR3 contains 14 residues. Losses at the gene ends were 6 bases for V and 3 bases for J; bases not matched to a gene: 5. The CDR3 bases are TGTGCCATCAGGCCAACAGGGGATGGAAACACCATATATTTT. Its protein is CAIRPTGDGNTIYF.

About this clonotype: The CDR3 does not end in the conserved phenylalanine or tryptophan, so this is likely a read error. No DNA is shown, since the ends of the CDR3 on it are uncertain; the CDR3 is the one TCRdb lists. The rearrangement joins TRBV24-1 to TRBJ2-6; the table gives TRBD1 as D, unverified against the DNA. The CDR3 length equals 10 residues, ends included. Germline V gene sequence: CDR1 KGHDR, CDR2 SFDVKD. CDR3 residues: CATSSGTGHT.

CDR3 sequence reads: CAWGDNRYEQYF. The CDR3 DNA follows: TGTGCCTGGGGGGACAATCGATACGAGCAGTACTTC. The chain couples TRBV30 to TRBJ2-7; the D gene is possibly TRBD1 (6 bases). Per the germline V gene, CDR1 is GTSNPN and CDR2 is SVGIG (reference sequence). The CDR3 has 12 residues. V was trimmed by 5 bases and J by 4 bases, leaving 12 bases between them.

This sequence joins TRBV7-6 and TRBJ2-7; either TRBD1 or TRBD2 may fit D (5 bases each). The CDR3 sequence is 14 residues long. Trimming pared 5 bases from V and 2 bases from J, leaving 13 bases between. The germline CDR1 and CDR2 sequences are SGHVS and FNYEAQ. The CDR3 sequence is CASSPGPGTYEQYF. The CDR3 bases are TGTGCCAGCAGCCCGGGACCGGGTACCTACGAGCAGTACTTC.

Comment on this clonotype: A much bigger clone sits one base away, suggesting this may be a read error. The chain employs TRBV15 and TRBJ1-1; D possibly corresponds to TRBD1 (5 bases). This CDR3 has 15 amino acids. Trimming pared 0 bases from V and 0 bases from J, leaving 8 bases between. Germline loops: CDR1 LNHNV, CDR2 YYDKDF (reference sequence). The CDR3 here is CATSREGGMNTEAFF. CDR3 in DNA: TGTGCCACCAGCAGAGAGGGGGGGATGAACACTGAAGCTTTCTTT.